These 6 T cell receptor beta chains originate from one sample sequenced in a study of CD8+CD57+ T cells in acquired aplastic anemia. Profiles of TCR beta VDJ and CDR3 were generated from a genomic DNA template. Each CDR3 protein gets one entry after TCRdb re-called the reads with MiXCR. The data show more than 150,000 distinct CDR3 sequences, about 64% seen once. Sequences were obtained from sorted CD4+, CD8+, or CD8+CD57+ T cells (not recorded which) from PBMCs. These receptor sequences come from a human donor with severe aplastic anemia or a healthy control (not recorded which).

This clonotype was recorded a few times. The CDR3 DNA reads as TGTGCCAGCAGTCTGCAGGGGTTCAACACTGAAGCTTTCTTT. It codes for CASSLQGFNTEAFF. This chain links TRBV28 with TRBJ1-1; D possibly corresponds to TRBD1 (6 bases). Germline CDR1 MDHEN, CDR2 SYDVKM. The CDR3 length is 14 residues. Trimming left V 5 bases short and J 2 bases short, with 12 bases between. Based on the CDR3 plus reference TRBV28 and TRBJ1-1, the full variable domain is DVKVTQSSRYLVKRTGEKVFLECVQDMDHENMFWYRQDPGLGLRLIYFSYDVKMKEKGDIPEGYSVSREKKERFSLILESASTNQTSMYLCASSLQGFNTEAFFGQGTRLTVV.

This clonotype came up many times. The CDR3 nucleotides read TGTGCCAGCAGTATCTTAGCGGGGTTACCAGATACGCAGTATTTT. Its protein is CASSILAGLPDTQYF. The chain carries TRBV11-2 and TRBJ2-3, with 8 bases fitting TRBD2. J lost 4 bases, V lost 6 bases, and 9 bases had no gene match. The germline V gene encodes CDR1 SGHAT and CDR2 FQNNGV. This CDR3 region has 15 residues.

This clonotype occurred many times. The chain uses TRBV7-3 and TRBJ1-1; D ambiguous. V was pared by 0 bases and J by 0 bases, with 17 bases between. There are 18 residues in the CDR3. CDR1 and CDR2 from the germline V gene are SGHTA and FQGTGA. This CDR3 reads CASSLTSLGEGMNTEAFF. The CDR3 DNA is TGTGCCAGCAGCTTAACATCCCTGGGAGAGGGAATGAACACTGAAGCTTTCTTT.

The chain carries TRBV6-4 and TRBJ2-5, with 12 bases aligning to TRBD2. The germline gives CDR1 MRHNA, CDR2 SNTAGT. The CDR3 covers 15 residues. Trimming removed 3 bases from V and 2 bases from J; junction bases left unmatched: 1. CDR3 sequence: CASSETSGGQETQYF. DNA of the CDR3: TGTGCCAGCAGTGAAACTAGCGGGGGGCAAGAGACCCAGTACTTC.

This clonotype was detected many times. The chain recombines TRBV5-1 with TRBJ1-1; 7 bases match TRBD1. The CDR3 contains 13 residues. Germline CDR1 reads SGHRS; CDR2 reads YFSETQ. Losses at the gene ends were 3 bases for V and 6 bases for J; bases not matched to a gene: 5. CDR3 sequence: CASSWEGASEAFF. Here the CDR3 DNA reads TGCGCCAGCAGCTGGGAGGGGGCCTCTGAAGCTTTCTTT.

The chain carries TRBV19 and TRBJ1-2; TRBD1 is a possible D gene (5 bases). Germline CDR1 LNHDA, CDR2 SQIVND (reference sequence). With 3 bases removed from V and 4 bases from J, the gap between germline ends came to 9 bases. This CDR3 has 13 residues. In DNA, the CDR3 is TGTGCCAGTAGTATGAGACAGATCTATGGCTACACCTTC. It specifies CASSMRQIYGYTF. Full variable domain (outside the CDR3, taken from reference TRBV19 and TRBJ1-2): DGGITQSPKYLFRKEGQNVTLSCEQNLNHDAMYWYRQDPGQGLRLIYYSQIVNDFQKGDIAEGYSVSREKKESFPLTVTSAQKNPTAFYLCASSMRQIYGYTFGSGTRLTVV.